The 9 T cell receptor beta chains below all came from one sample that was sequenced in a study of T cell clusters in autoimmune cytopenias. Multiplex touch-down PCR amplified TRB using TRB-A and TRB-B pools in one tube. TCRdb re-called the multiplex PCR reads; every CDR3 protein appears as one record, without DNA. The listing contains approximately 6,000 distinct CDR3 sequences. TRB was amplified from approximately 250 ng of peripheral blood genomic DNA per sample. The sequencing input was peripheral blood. All receptors derive from a human donor with an autoimmune cytopenia or autoimmune hepatitis (not recorded which).

This clonotype is identified as medium-sized from frequency. The chain is built from TRBV6-5 and TRBJ2-7. The germline V gene has CDR1 MNHEY and CDR2 SVGAGI. The CDR3 consists of 13 residues. This chain's CDR3 is CASSSGEVNEQYF.

The rearrangement uses TRBV20-1 and TRBJ2-6. This CDR3 is built from 15 residues. Germline loops: CDR1 DFQATT, CDR2 SNEGSKA (reference sequence). The CDR3 sequence is CSVIRLLTGANVLTF.

This clonotype shows up as medium-sized by frequency. J is TRBJ2-1 and V is TRBV27; the TCRdb D gene call, TRBD1, has no DNA to confirm it. This CDR3 spans 15 amino acids. CDR1 MNHEY and CDR2 SMNVEV come from the germline V gene (reference sequence). The CDR3 sequence is CASSPRQVGLDEQFF.

This clonotype is medium-sized by frequency. This chain links TRBV19 with TRBJ2-7; TCRdb gives TRBD1 as the D gene, but with no DNA this cannot be confirmed. Looked up from germline, CDR1 is LNHDA and CDR2 is SQIVND (reference sequence). The CDR3 covers 13 residues. CDR3 residues: CATRLDRGTEQYF.

According to its frequency, this clonotype is medium-sized. The chain couples TRBV19 to TRBJ2-1; no DNA is available, so the TRBD2 call from TCRdb remains unchecked. Germline V gene data show CDR1 as LNHDA and CDR2 as SQIVND (reference sequence). This CDR3 has 13 amino acids. CDR3 in amino acids: CASSLTTSSKQFF.

The genes are TRBV27 and TRBJ1-2; TCRdb indicates TRBD1, and absent DNA this call remains unverified. The CDR3 sequence is 15 residues long. CDR1 and CDR2 from the germline V gene are MNHEY and SMNVEV (reference sequence). The CDR3 loop is CASSARTGKDYGYTF.

This clonotype is deemed medium-sized by its frequency. The genes are TRBV19 and TRBJ1-5. CDR1 and CDR2 from the germline V gene are LNHDA and SQIVND (reference sequence). The CDR3 covers 13 residues. The chain's CDR3 is CASSIRVHQPQHF. The full variable domain, rest sourced from reference TRBV19 and TRBJ1-5, is DGGITQSPKYLFRKEGQNVTLSCEQNLNHDAMYWYRQDPGQGLRLIYYSQIVNDFQKGDIAEGYSVSREKKESFPLTVTSAQKNPTAFYLCASSIRVHQPQHFGDGTRLSIL.

This chain uses TRBV20-1 with TRBJ2-7; checking the TCRdb D call of TRBD1 is not possible without DNA. CDR3 length: 15 residues. Germline assignment: CDR1 DFQATT and CDR2 SNEGSKA (reference sequence). This chain's CDR3 is CSARDQGGRTYEQYF.

This clonotype is identified as medium-sized from frequency. This chain connects TRBV19 to TRBJ1-5; absent DNA, TCRdb's TRBD1 call cannot be checked. Germline CDR1 reads LNHDA; CDR2 reads SQIVND (reference sequence). This CDR3 has 14 amino acids. The CDR3 spells CASSPPAQDQPQHF.